The 9 T cell receptor beta chains below were found in one sample sequenced in a study of somatic mutations in cytotoxic T cells in rheumatoid arthritis. Sequencing used immunoSEQ multiplex PCR; TCRdb keeps in-frame clones, though not all of them. The data contain around 15,000 clones, 65% to 80% of them seen just once; the ten biggest clones take up roughly 7%. What was sequenced was CD8+ T cells sorted from blood. The receptors here all came from an adult with rheumatoid arthritis.

J is TRBJ2-1 and V is TRBV9; no clear D gene. Trimming stripped 0 bases from V and 5 bases from J, with 6 bases between. The germline V gene has CDR1 SGDLS and CDR2 YYNGEE. The CDR3 length is 13 residues. Written as DNA, the CDR3 is TGTGCCAGCAGCGTAGACATACACAATGAGCAGTTCTTC. Its translation is CASSVDIHNEQFF.

The chain has TRBV5-1 and TRBJ2-2; D not certain. V lost 4 bases to trimming and J lost 6 bases, with 10 bases between them. The length of the CDR3 is 13 residues. Germline CDR1 reads SGHRS; CDR2 reads YFSETQ. CDR3 loop: CASSGWGSGELFF. The DNA of the CDR3 is TGCGCCAGCAGCGGATGGGGATCCGGGGAGCTGTTTTTT.

In its sample, this clone was seen once. The CDR3 protein is CASSLGGTELHEQYF. CDR3 bases: TGTGCCAGCAGCTTAGGGGGGACCGAACTCCACGAGCAGTACTTC. J is TRBJ2-7 and V is TRBV7-9; D tentatively fits TRBD1 or TRBD2 (5 bases each). Germline V gives CDR1 SEHNR, CDR2 FQNEAQ (reference sequence). Trimming pared 1 base from V and 5 bases from J, leaving 15 bases between. The CDR3 is 15 amino acids.

This clone was seen a handful of times. CDR3 loop: CATGTGGTFGEKLFF. The CDR3 region has the DNA TGTGCCACCGGGACAGGGGGTACCTTCGGGGAAAAACTGTTTTTT. The chain is built from TRBV5-6 and TRBJ1-4, with 11 bases fitting TRBD1. The length of the CDR3 is 15 residues. Germline CDR1 SGHDT, CDR2 YYEEEE. The trim removed 9 bases at V and 8 bases at J, leaving 12 bases unmatched.

V and J are TRBV5-4 and TRBJ2-3; D may be TRBD1 (6 bases). V was pared by 6 bases and J by 4 bases, with 18 bases between. This CDR3 spans 15 amino acids. CDR1 is SGHNT and CDR2 is YYREEE in the germline V gene (reference sequence). This chain's CDR3 is CASTNPRGSPDTQYF. CDR3 DNA sequence: TGTGCCAGCACCAACCCCAGGGGAAGTCCAGATACGCAGTATTTT.

The CDR3, as DNA: TGTGCCAGCAGCTTAGGACAGGGAGAAACCTACGAGCAGTACTTC. Translated, it gives CASSLGQGETYEQYF. The rearrangement links TRBV7-9 to TRBJ2-7, with 7 bases that match TRBD1. This CDR3 contains 15 residues. Germline CDR1 SEHNR, CDR2 FQNEAQ (reference sequence). V lost 1 base and J lost 2; bases outside the gene matches: 5.

The V and J genes are TRBV29-1 and TRBJ1-1; D unresolved. V dropped 7 bases and J dropped 6 bases, with 12 bases sitting between them. This CDR3 is 11 amino acids long. The germline V gene encodes CDR1 SQVTM and CDR2 ANQGSEA. The CDR3 nucleotides are TGCAGCGGGCGGGAGGGCTCTGAAGCTTTCTTT. This sequence encodes CSGREGSEAFF.

This chain joins TRBV28 and TRBJ1-4, with TRBD1 matching over 10 bases. The CDR3 contains 15 residues. Germline V gene lookup returns CDR1 MDHEN and CDR2 SYDVKM. J gave up 8 bases and V 1 base, and 4 bases lay outside the gene matches. For the CDR3, the DNA is TGTGCCAGCAGTTTATTTGACAGGGGGCGCGAAAAACTGTTTTTT. Translation: CASSLFDRGREKLFF.

The chain uses TRBV28 and TRBJ2-7; D gene unclear. Trimming shortened V by 5 bases and J by 6 bases, and 14 bases separated the two germline ends. Germline V CDR1 and CDR2: MDHEN, SYDVKM. The CDR3 spans 13 residues. In nucleotides, the CDR3 is TGTGCCAGCAGTCGCCCGGACCCCCCCGAGCAGTACTTC. Translating gives CASSRPDPPEQYF.